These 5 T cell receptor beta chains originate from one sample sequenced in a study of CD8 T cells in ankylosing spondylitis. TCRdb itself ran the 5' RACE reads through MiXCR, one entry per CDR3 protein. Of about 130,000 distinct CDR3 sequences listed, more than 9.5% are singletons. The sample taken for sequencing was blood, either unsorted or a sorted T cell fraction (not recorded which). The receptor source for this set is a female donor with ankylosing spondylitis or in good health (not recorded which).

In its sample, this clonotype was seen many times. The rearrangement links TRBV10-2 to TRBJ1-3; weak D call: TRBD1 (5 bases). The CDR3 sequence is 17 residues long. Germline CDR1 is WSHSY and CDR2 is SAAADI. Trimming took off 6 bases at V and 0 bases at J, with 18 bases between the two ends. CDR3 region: CASRGRGLDDSGNTIYF. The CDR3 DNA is TGCGCCAGCAGAGGGCGGGGCCTTGACGACTCTGGAAACACCATATATTTT.

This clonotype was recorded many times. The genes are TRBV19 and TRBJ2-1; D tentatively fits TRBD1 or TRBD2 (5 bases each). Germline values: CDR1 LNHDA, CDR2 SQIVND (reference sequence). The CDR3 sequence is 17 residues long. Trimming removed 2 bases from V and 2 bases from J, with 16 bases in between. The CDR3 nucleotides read TGTGCCAGTAGTATAACCGGGACGCCGGGTCCCTACAATGAGCAGTTCTTC. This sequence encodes CASSITGTPGPYNEQFF.

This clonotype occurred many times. The chain's CDR3 is CSASLSGRYQPQHF. Here the CDR3 DNA reads TGCAGTGCTAGTCTCTCAGGTCGGTACCAGCCCCAGCATTTT. The V call is TRBV20-1, the J call TRBJ1-5; D is unclear. Germline loops: CDR1 DFQATT, CDR2 SNEGSKA (reference sequence). This CDR3 contains 14 residues. Trimming pared 3 bases from V and 7 bases from J, leaving 16 bases between.

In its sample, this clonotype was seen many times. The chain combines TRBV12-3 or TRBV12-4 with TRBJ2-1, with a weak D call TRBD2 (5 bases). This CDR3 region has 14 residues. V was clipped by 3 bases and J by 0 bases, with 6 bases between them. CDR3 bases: TGTGCCAGCAGTTTTGGGAGCTCCTACAATGAGCAGTTCTTC. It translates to CASSFGSSYNEQFF.

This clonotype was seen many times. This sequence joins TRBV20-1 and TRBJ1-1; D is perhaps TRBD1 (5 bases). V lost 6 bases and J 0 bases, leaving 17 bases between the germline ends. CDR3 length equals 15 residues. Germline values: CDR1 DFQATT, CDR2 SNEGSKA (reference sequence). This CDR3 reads CSAREGHRLNTEAFF. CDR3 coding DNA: TGCAGTGCCCGGGAGGGGCACAGATTGAACACTGAAGCTTTCTTT.